The clone carrying this TCR beta chain was observed at least ten times. Antigen unknown. This sample is part of a study of T cells after yellow fever vaccination. Regarding the study as a whole: From the bulk population, abundant clonotypes could contaminate and appear within FACS-sorted repertoires.

The CDR3 covers 12 residues. Trimming at V came to 9 bases and at J to 10 bases, leaving 3 bases not matched to a gene. CDR1 and CDR2 (germline): SNHLY, FYNNEI. TCRdb reprocessed the 5' RACE reads via MiXCR and lists one record per CDR3 protein. Of over 100,000 distinct CDR3 sequences listed, roughly 8.4% are singletons. The genes are TRBV2 and TRBJ2-1; 13 bases line up with TRBD2. The input for sequencing was CD8+ T cells sorted from PBMCs, taken 45 days after the yellow fever booster vaccination. This TCR came from a man aged 25 to 40 who received the YFV17D yellow fever vaccine. The CDR3 DNA reads as TGTGCCAGGGGACTAGCGGGAAGGGAGCAGTTCTTC. Encoded protein: CARGLAGREQFF. The whole variable domain, filled in from reference TRBV2 and TRBJ2-1, reads EPEVTQTPSHQVTQMGQEVILRCVPISNHLYFYWYRQILGQKVEFLVSFYNNEISEKSEIFDDQFSVERPDGSNFTLKIRSTKLEDSAMYFCARGLAGREQFFGPGTRLTVL.